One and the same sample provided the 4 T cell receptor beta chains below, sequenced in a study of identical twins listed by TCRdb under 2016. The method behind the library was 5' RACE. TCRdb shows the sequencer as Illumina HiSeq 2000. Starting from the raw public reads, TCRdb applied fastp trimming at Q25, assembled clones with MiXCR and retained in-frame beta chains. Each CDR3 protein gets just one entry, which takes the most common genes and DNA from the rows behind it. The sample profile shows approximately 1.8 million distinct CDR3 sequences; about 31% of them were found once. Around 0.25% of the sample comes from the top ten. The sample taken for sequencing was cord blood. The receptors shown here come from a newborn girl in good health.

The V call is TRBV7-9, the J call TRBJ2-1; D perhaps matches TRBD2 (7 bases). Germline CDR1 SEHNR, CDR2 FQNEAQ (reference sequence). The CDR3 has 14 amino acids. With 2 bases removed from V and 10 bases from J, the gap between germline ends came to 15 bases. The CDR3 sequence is CASSLKGGAGEQFF. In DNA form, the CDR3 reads TGTGCCAGCAGCTTAAAAGGGGGGGCAGGAGAGCAGTTCTTC.

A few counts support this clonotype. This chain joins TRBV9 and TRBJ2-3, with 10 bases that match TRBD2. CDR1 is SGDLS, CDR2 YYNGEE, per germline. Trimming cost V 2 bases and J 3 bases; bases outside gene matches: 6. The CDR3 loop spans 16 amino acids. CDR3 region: CASSVVGGLATDTQYF. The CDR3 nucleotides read TGTGCCAGCAGCGTTGTCGGGGGACTAGCGACAGATACGCAGTATTTT.

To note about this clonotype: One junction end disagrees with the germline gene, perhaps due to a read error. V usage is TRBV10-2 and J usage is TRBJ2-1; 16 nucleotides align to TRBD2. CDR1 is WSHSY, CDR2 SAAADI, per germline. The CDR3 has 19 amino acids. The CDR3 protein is CASRPGLAGGLTEYIEQFF. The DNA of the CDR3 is TGCGCCAGCAGGCCGGGACTAGCGGGGGGGCTGACTGAATACATTGAGCAGTTCTTC.

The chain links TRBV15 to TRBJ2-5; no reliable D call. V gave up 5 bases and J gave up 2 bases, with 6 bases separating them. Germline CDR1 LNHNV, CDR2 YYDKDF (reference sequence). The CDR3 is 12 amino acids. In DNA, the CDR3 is TGTGCCACCAGCGGGCATCAAGAGACCCAGTACTTC. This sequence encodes CATSGHQETQYF.